Sequencing of this TCR beta chain was carried out in a study of T cells in Graves' hyperthyroidism and ophthalmopathy. General study findings and limits: The model's output predicted ophthalmopathy at a median of 6.5 months prior to onset. A model of 13 V-J features distinguished ophthalmopathy from stable hyperthyroidism.

This clonotype came up many times. No antigen is known for it. The V gene lost 3 bases and the J gene lost 0 bases, with 11 bases spanning the gap. The CDR3 contains 15 residues. Germline CDR1 reads MNHEY; CDR2 reads SMNVEV (reference sequence). Hyperthyroidism patients were newly diagnosed, had disease duration under 2 months, and were aged 18 to 65 years. Cells are PBMCs isolated from about 10 ml of fresh blood. The TCR beta CDR3 regions underwent amplification using RNA transcripts as the source. The TCR CDR3 first-round RT-PCR relied on the HTBI primer set. TCRdb re-analysed the multiplex PCR reads in MiXCR, keeping a single row per CDR3 protein. The sample records a few hundred thousand distinct CDR3 sequences, approximately 15% being singletons.

The clonotype comes from a woman under 30 with Graves' hyperthyroidism. The V and J genes are TRBV27 and TRBJ1-2; no clear D gene. Sequenced sample: blood. The CDR3 sequence: CASSFSAQANYGYTF. The CDR3, as DNA: TGTGCCAGCAGTTTTTCGGCTCAAGCTAACTATGGCTACACCTTC.